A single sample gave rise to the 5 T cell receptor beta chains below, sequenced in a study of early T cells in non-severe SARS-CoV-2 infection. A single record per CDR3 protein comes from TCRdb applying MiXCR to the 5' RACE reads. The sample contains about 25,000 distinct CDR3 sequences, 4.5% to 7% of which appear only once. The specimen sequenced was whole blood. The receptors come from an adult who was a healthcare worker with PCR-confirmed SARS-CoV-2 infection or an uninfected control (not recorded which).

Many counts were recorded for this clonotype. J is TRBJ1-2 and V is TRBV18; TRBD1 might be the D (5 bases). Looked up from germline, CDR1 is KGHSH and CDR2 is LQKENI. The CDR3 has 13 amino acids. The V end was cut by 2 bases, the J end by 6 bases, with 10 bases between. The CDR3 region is CASSPAQADGYTF. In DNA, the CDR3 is TGTGCCAGCTCACCAGCACAGGCCGATGGCTACACCTTC. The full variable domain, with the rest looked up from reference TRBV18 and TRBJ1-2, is NAGVMQNPRHLVRRRGQEARLRCSPMKGHSHVYWYRQLPEEGLKFMVYLQKENIIDESGMPKERFSAEFPKEGPSILRIQQVVRGDSAAYFCASSPAQADGYTFGSGTRLTVV.

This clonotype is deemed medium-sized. The CDR3 spells CASSLDPGGRYEQYF. The CDR3 DNA reads TGTGCCAGCAGCTTAGATCCTGGGGGCCGGTACGAGCAGTACTTC. The chain recombines TRBV11-2 with TRBJ2-7, with D maybe TRBD1 (6 bases). V was pared by 0 bases and J by 4 bases, with 13 bases between. The CDR3 is 15 residues long. CDR1 is SGHAT and CDR2 is FQNNGV in the germline V gene.

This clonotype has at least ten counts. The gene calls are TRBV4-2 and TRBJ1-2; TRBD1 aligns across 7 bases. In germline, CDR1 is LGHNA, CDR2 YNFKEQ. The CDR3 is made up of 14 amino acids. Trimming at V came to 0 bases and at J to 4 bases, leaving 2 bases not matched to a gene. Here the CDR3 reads CASSQDRDSYGYTF. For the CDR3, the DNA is TGTGCCAGCAGCCAAGATAGGGACAGCTATGGCTACACCTTC.

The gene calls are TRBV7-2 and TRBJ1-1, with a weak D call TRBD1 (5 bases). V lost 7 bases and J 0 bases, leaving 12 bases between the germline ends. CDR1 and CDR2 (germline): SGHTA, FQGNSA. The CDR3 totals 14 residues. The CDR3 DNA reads TGTGCCAGCACCGGCGGGGGTGTGAACACTGAAGCTTTCTTT. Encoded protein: CASTGGGVNTEAFF.

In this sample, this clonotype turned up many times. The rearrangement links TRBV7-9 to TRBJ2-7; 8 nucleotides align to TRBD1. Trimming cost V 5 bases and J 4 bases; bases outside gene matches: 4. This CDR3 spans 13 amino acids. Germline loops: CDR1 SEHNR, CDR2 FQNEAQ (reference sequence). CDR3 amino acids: CASSPQGAYEQYF. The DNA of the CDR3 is TGTGCCAGCAGCCCTCAGGGGGCATACGAGCAGTACTTC.